The source of this T cell receptor beta chain is a study of T-cell memory formation after mild COVID-19. Study background: There were largely donor-specific TCR clusters.

This clonotype occurred many times. Constant-segment-primed 5'RACE gave TCR alpha and TCR beta cDNA libraries with sample barcodes and UMIs. TCRdb reprocessed the 5' RACE reads via MiXCR and lists one record per CDR3 protein. Among about 360,000 distinct CDR3 sequences listed, around 15% were seen once. The V end was cut by 5 bases, the J end by 4 bases, with 14 bases between. Germline values: CDR1 SEHNR, CDR2 FQNEAQ (reference sequence). The CDR3 runs 14 residues. V usage is TRBV7-9 and J usage is TRBJ1-1; TRBD1 might be the D (5 bases). Sequencing was done on a sample of PBMCs or a T cell subset sorted from them (not recorded which). The receptor was isolated from a man aged 18 to 30 who had mild COVID-19 (a few samples of this study predate the infection). Cell type and time point are not known. The CDR3 loop is CASSPPGRPTEAFF. Here the CDR3 DNA reads TGTGCCAGCAGCCCGCCGGGACGGCCCACTGAAGCTTTCTTT.